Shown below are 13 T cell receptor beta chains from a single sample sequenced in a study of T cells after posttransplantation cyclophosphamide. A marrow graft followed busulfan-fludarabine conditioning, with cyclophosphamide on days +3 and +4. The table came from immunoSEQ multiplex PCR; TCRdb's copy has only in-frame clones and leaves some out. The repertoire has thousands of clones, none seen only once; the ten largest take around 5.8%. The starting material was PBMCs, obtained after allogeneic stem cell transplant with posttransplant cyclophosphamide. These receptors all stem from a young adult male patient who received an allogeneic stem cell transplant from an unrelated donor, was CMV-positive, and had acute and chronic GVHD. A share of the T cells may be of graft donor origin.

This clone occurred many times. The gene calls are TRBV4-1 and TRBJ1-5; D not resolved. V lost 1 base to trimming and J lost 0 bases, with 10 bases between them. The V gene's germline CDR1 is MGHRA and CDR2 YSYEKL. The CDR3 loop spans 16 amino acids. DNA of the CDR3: TGCGCCAGCAGCCAAGTCCCCAGTAATAGCAATCAGCCCCAGCATTTT. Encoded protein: CASSQVPSNSNQPQHF.

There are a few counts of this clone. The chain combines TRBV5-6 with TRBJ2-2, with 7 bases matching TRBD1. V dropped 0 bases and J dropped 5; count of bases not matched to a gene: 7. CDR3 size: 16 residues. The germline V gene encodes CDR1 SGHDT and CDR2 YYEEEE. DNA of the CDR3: TGTGCCAGCAGCTTGGAAAACAGGGGCAGAACCGGGGAGCTGTTTTTT. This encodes CASSLENRGRTGELFF.

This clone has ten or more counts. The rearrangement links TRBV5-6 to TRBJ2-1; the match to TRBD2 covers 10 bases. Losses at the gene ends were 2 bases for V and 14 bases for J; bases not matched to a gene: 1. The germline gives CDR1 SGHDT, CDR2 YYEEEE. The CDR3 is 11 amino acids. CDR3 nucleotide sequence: TGTGCCAGCAGCTTCGGGACTAGCGAGTTCTTC. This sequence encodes CASSFGTSEFF.

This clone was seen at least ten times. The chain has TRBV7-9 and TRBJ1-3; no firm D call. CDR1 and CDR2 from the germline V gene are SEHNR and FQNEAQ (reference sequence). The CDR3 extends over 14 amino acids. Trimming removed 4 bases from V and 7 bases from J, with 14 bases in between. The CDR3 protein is CASSSEALSNTIYF. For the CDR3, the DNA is TGTGCCAGCAGCTCTGAGGCCCTGTCCAACACCATATATTTT.

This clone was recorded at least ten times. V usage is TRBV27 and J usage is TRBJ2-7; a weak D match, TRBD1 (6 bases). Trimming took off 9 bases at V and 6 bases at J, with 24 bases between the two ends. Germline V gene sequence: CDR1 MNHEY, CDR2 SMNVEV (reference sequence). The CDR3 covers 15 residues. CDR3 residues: CARKAKGVRSIEQYV. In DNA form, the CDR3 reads TGTGCCAGGAAAGCCAAGGGGGTCCGGTCCATCGAGCAGTACGTC.

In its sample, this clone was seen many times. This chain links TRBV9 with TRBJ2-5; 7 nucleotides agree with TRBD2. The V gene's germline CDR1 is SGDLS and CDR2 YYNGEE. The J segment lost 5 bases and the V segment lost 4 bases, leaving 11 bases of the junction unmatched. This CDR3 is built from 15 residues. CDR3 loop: CASSPWWGGGETQYF. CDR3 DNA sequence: TGTGCCAGCAGCCCCTGGTGGGGGGGTGGGGAGACCCAGTACTTC.

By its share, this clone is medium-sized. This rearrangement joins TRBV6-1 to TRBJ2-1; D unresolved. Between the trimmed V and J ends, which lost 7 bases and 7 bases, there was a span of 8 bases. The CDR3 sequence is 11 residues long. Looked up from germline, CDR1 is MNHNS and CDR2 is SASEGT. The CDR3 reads CASMRQNEQFF. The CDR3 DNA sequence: TGTGCCAGCATGAGGCAGAATGAGCAGTTCTTC.

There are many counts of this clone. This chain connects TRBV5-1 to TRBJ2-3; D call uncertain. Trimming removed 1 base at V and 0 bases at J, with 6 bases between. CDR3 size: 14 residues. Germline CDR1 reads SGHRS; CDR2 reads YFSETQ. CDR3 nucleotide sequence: TGCGCCAGCAGCTTGCAGTTGAGCACAGATACGCAGTATTTT. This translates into CASSLQLSTDTQYF.

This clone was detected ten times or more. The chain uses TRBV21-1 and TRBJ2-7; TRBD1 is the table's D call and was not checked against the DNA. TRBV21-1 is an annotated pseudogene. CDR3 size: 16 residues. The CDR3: CASSKIIGTASYEQYV. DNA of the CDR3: TGTGCCAGCAGCAAAATAATAGGGACAGCTTCCTACGAGCAGTACGTC.

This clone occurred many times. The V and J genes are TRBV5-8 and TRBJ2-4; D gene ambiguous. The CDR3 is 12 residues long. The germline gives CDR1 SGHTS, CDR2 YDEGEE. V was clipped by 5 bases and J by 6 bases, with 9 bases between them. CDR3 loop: CASSRELNIQYF. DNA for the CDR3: TGTGCCAGCAGTAGAGAATTAAACATTCAGTACTTC. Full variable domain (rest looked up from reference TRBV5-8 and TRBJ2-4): EAGVTQSPTHLIKTRGQQATLRCSPISGHTSVYWYQQALGLGLQFLLWYDEGEERNRGNFPPRFSGRQFPNYSSELNVNALELEDSALYLCASSRELNIQYFGAGTRLSVL.

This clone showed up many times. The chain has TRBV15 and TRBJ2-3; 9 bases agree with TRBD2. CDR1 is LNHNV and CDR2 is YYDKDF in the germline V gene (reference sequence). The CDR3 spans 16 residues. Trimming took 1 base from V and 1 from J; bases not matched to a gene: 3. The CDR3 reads CATSRAGTSRTDTQYF. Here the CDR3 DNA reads TGTGCCACCAGCAGAGCCGGGACTAGCCGCACAGATACGCAGTATTTT.

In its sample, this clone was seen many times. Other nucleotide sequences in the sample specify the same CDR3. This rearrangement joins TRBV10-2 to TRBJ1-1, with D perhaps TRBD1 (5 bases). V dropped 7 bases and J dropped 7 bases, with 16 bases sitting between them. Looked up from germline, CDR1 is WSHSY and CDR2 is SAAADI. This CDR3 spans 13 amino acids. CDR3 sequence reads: CASNHRDFGEAFF. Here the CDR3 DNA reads TGCGCCAGCAACCACCGGGACTTTGGTGAAGCTTTCTTT.

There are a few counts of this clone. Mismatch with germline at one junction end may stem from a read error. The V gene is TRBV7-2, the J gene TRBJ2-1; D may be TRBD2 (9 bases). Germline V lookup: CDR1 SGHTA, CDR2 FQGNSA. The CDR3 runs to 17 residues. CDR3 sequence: CASSLVSSGTGPNERFF. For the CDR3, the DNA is TGTGCCAGCAGCTTAGTATCTAGCGGGACAGGCCCAAATGAGCGGTTCTTC. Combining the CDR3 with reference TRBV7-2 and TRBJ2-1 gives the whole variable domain GAGVSQSPSNKVTEKGKDVELRCDPISGHTALYWYRQSLGQGLEFLIYFQGNSAPDKSGLPSDRFSAERTGGSVSTLTIQRTQQEDSAVYLCASSLVSSGTGPNERFFGPGTRLTVL.